The following is a TCR beta chain sequence with its context. What it binds is not known. These data come from a study of cytomegalovirus exposure and HLA in healthy donors. Study details: For the roughly 400 genotyped donors, roughly 80% fell within the Caucasian-associated ancestry cluster. Overall study findings and caveats: Rarity marked most TCR sequences, yet some public TCRs occurred in many donors. A classifier reportedly called cytomegalovirus status with high sensitivity and specificity.

CDR1 is MNHEY and CDR2 is SMNVEV in the germline V gene (reference sequence). The V and J ends lost 4 bases and 7 bases, in that order; junction bases with no gene match: 8. The CDR3 sequence is 16 residues long. Nominally healthy donors provided the samples, though records likely missed some immune exposures. The study ran its PCR with 60 Vbeta and 13 Jbeta primers. Here immunoSEQ multiplex PCR was the method, and the copy in TCRdb shows in-frame clones only, minus some. The sample lists about 100,000 clones, approximately 76% seen once, with around 4% in the top ten. The TCR comes from a man aged 35 to 55 in good health and CMV-seronegative. Sequenced input: PBMCs. V usage is TRBV27 and J usage is TRBJ1-6; 9 bases agree with TRBD1. The CDR3 DNA follows: TGTGCCAGCAGTTGGGGGACAGGGCCTGGGAATTCACCCCTCCACTTT. Protein product: CASSWGTGPGNSPLHF.